A selection of T cell receptor beta chains follows, all from one sample in a study of T-cell reconstitution after alpha-beta-depleted transplantation in children. TCRdb processed the PCR reads anew with MiXCR; each CDR3 protein has one entry. The sample consists of 800,000 to 1,000,000 distinct CDR3 sequences, roughly 29% of them appearing once. The source was PBMCs, mostly from graft donor cells, collected 360 days after TCRalphabeta/CD19-depleted stem cell transplant. The receptor source for this set is a boy under two years old who had a stem cell transplant for SCID, so the T cells may come from the graft donor. Each CDR3 is given with its conserved first and last residue. The order of the fields is V gene, J gene, clone size, D gene, CDR3 DNA, CDR3 protein. The D gene is left open where the match is weak. Clone size is given for some rows only: seen once, a few or many times, or a class if the clone is expanded.

>TRBV6-1|TRBJ2-4|-|-
TGTGCCAGCAGTCCCCGCATTCTAGGACTAGCCAAAAACATTCAGTACTTC
CASSPRILGLAKNIQYF
>TRBV2|TRBJ1-2|-|-
TGTGCCAGCAGTGACCTAAGGGATCCCGAGCGGAATGGCTACACCTTC
CASSDLRDPERNGYTF
>TRBV20-1|TRBJ1-2|few|-
TGCAGCCCGAGATTGGGGCGAGGCTACACCTTC
CSPRLGRGYTF
>TRBV5-1|TRBJ2-1|few|-
TGCGCCAGCAGCTTGGGGCCGGTGGCAAACAATGAGCAGTTCTTC
CASSLGPVANNEQFF
>TRBV7-2|TRBJ2-5|-|TRBD2
TGTGCCAGCAGCCCCAGCGGGGGACGCGAGTACTTC
CASSPSGGREYF
>TRBV5-1|TRBJ1-1|many|-
TGTGCCAGCAGCCCAGGACAGAACACTGAAGCTTTCTTT
CASSPGQNTEAFF
>TRBV14|TRBJ2-1|-|-
TGTGCCAGCAGCCCGCATGGGTGGAATGAGCAGTTCTTC
CASSPHGWNEQFF
>TRBV11-2|TRBJ1-2|few|-
TGTGCCAGCAGCTCCCCGGCCTATGGCTACACCTTC
CASSSPAYGYTF
>TRBV10-1|TRBJ1-4|few|-
TGCGCCACGGACGGCGGACACCTCGATGAAAAACTGTTTTTT
CATDGGHLDEKLFF
>TRBV20-1|TRBJ1-1|few|TRBD1
TGCAGTGCTAGACATCCAGCAGGGGGACTAGCTTCTAGGTACACTGAAGCTTTCTTT
CSARHPAGGLASRYTEAFF
>TRBV2|TRBJ2-6|-|-
TGTGCCAGCAGTCTGACAGCTCGGAACGTCCTGACTTTC
CASSLTARNVLTF
>TRBV5-1|TRBJ1-1|-|-
TGCGCCAGCAGCCCTATTTACCCAGGGAAAACTGAAGCTTTCTTT
CASSPIYPGKTEAFF
>TRBV5-1|TRBJ2-7|-|TRBD1
TGCGCCAGCAAAGGACAGGGTCCCTACGAGCAGTACTTC
CASKGQGPYEQYF
>TRBV5-1|TRBJ2-7|many|TRBD1
TGCGCCAGCAGCTTGGCGACAGGGATCAACGAGCAGTACTTC
CASSLATGINEQYF
>TRBV5-1|TRBJ2-7|-|-
TGCGCCAGCAGCCCTCAGGGAGGTGACTACGAGCAGTACTTC
CASSPQGGDYEQYF
>TRBV27|TRBJ1-1|-|-
TGTGCCAGCAGTTTGGGGGGGCCGGATGAAGCTTTCTTT
CASSLGGPDEAFF
>TRBV20-1|TRBJ2-3|few|TRBD2
TGCAGCGTACAAAAGGGACTAGCTCGGACAGATACGCAGTATTTT
CSVQKGLARTDTQYF
>TRBV29-1|TRBJ2-1|-|-
TGCAGCGTTGGGGGTGGTCAGGGACTCTACAATGAGCAGTTCTTC
CSVGGGQGLYNEQFF
>TRBV4-1|TRBJ2-2|-|-
TGCGCCAGCAGCCAAGATCGGCAGATTATGACGGTGACCGGGGAGCTGTTTTTT
CASSQDRQIMTVTGELFF
>TRBV21-1|TRBJ2-1|-|-
TGTGCCAGCAGCAAAGGGGGGGGAAGCGCCTACAATGAGCAGTTCTTC
CASSKGGGSAYNEQFF
>TRBV3-1|TRBJ2-1|-|-
TGTGCCAGCAGCCACTGGACGGGGTACAATGAGCAGTTCTTC
CASSHWTGYNEQFF
>TRBV10-3|TRBJ2-1|few|TRBD1
TGTGCCATCAGTATAACCGGGACAGCCTACAATGAGCAGTTCTTC
CAISITGTAYNEQFF
>TRBV7-8|TRBJ2-7|-|-
TGTGCCAGCAGCAAACAACAGGGCTACGAGCAGTACTTC
CASSKQQGYEQYF
>TRBV2|TRBJ2-2|-|-
TGTGCCAGCAACCAGAACACCGGGGAGCTGTTTTTT
CASNQNTGELFF
>TRBV20-1|TRBJ2-5|-|TRBD2
TGCAGTGCTAGAGAGCCCAGACTAGCCGGGGGGACCCAGTACTTC
CSAREPRLAGGTQYF
>TRBV12-3/TRBV12-4|TRBJ2-1|few|-
TGTGCCAGCAGTTTAGGACACGGGAGCAATGAGCAGTTCTTC
CASSLGHGSNEQFF
>TRBV4-1|TRBJ2-2|few|TRBD1
TGCGCCAGCAGCCAAGCAGGGGGCTTGAGCACCGGGGAGCTGTTTTTT
CASSQAGGLSTGELFF
>TRBV12-3/TRBV12-4|TRBJ2-3|few|TRBD2
TGTGCCAGCAGTTTCGTAGGCCTAGCGGGGACCGGTACGCAGTATTTT
CASSFVGLAGTGTQYF
>TRBV19|TRBJ1-5|few|TRBD1
TGTGCCAGTAGTATAGATCGGGAGGGGGCGAAATATAGCAATCAGCCCCAGCATTTT
CASSIDREGAKYSNQPQHF
>TRBV11-2|TRBJ1-1|few|-
TGTGCCAGCAGCTTAGGGGACCACAGGAACACTGAAGCTTTCTTT
CASSLGDHRNTEAFF
>TRBV3-1|TRBJ2-3|few|-
TGTGCCAGCAGCCAAGGCGGAAACCCCACAGATACGCAGTATTTT
CASSQGGNPTDTQYF
>TRBV20-1|TRBJ2-1|-|-
TGCAGTGCTCTTCGGCCCACGGTGTCCCCGAGCTCCTACAATGAGCAGTTCTTC
CSALRPTVSPSSYNEQFF
>TRBV20-1|TRBJ1-3|-|-
TGCAGTGCTAGGGCCCTCGAGGGCCTTAGCTCTGGAAACACCATATATTTT
CSARALEGLSSGNTIYF
>TRBV5-1|TRBJ2-2|-|-
TGCGCCAGCAGCTTGGATTACCGGACTTTTAACACCGGGGAGCTGTTTTTT
CASSLDYRTFNTGELFF
>TRBV28|TRBJ2-5|-|-
TGTGCCAGCAGTTTAGCGGCGACTGGGGGAAGGGAGACCCAGTACTTC
CASSLAATGGRETQYF
>TRBV28|TRBJ2-7|few|TRBD2
TGTGCCAGCAGTTCCGCGGGAGCTTCCTACGAGCAGTACTTC
CASSSAGASYEQYF
>TRBV12-3/TRBV12-4|TRBJ2-3|-|-
TGTGCCAGCAGTTTCGGGTTCGCTAGCACAGATACGCAGTATTTT
CASSFGFASTDTQYF
>TRBV12-3/TRBV12-4|TRBJ2-2|few|-
TGTGCCAGCAGTTTTTTTAGCGGCACCGGGGAGCTGTTTTTT
CASSFFSGTGELFF
>TRBV4-1|TRBJ2-7|-|-
TGCGCCAGCAGCCAGGTGCTGGGGGACGAGCAGTACTTC
CASSQVLGDEQYF
>TRBV7-8|TRBJ2-2|few|-
TGTGCCAGCAGCGCTCAACGCCCGGAGAACACCGGGGAGCTGTTTTTT
CASSAQRPENTGELFF
>TRBV9|TRBJ2-7|few|TRBD2
TGTGCCAGCAGCCATGGGACTAGCGGCTCCTACGAGCAGTACTTC
CASSHGTSGSYEQYF
>TRBV5-1|TRBJ2-2|-|TRBD1
TGCGCCAGCAGCTACCCACTGGACAGGTCGAACACCGGGGAGCTGTTTTTT
CASSYPLDRSNTGELFF
>TRBV6-1|TRBJ2-7|-|TRBD1
TGTGCCAGCAGTGAAGAGCCAGGGGGAAGGAACGAGCAGTACTTC
CASSEEPGGRNEQYF
>TRBV20-1|TRBJ2-7|-|-
TGCAGTGCCTCCCTTAGCCAGCAGTACTTC
CSASLSQQYF
>TRBV6-9|TRBJ1-5|-|-
TGTGCCAGCCGATATGGAGGGTTAGGCCAGCATTTT
CASRYGGLGQHF